Given below is one T cell receptor beta chain in context. This clonotype is classified as medium-sized (0.01 to 0.1%). Its antigen is still unknown. Per-nucleotide qualities are absent, and no much larger clonotype sits a single base away. CDR1 and CDR2, per the germline V gene (reference sequence), are DFQATT and SNEGSKA. Here V drops 6 bases and J drops 7 bases, and the junction holds 8 bases not matched to any gene. The CDR3 sequence holds 13 residues, the cysteine and phenylalanine included. Only the CDR3 region is kept as DNA, spanning 39 bases read in frame from base 1. Set within a cohort of healthcare workers in London, UK, this nested case-control study involved weekly PCR testing of nasopharyngeal swabs along with blood sampling. Healthcare workers were recruited between 23 and 31 March 2020, during the week of the UK lockdown, and were followed weekly for up to roughly 15 weeks. Library creation used 5' RACE. Sequencing used a NextSeq 500. The TCR library protocol attached unique molecular identifiers to individual cDNA molecules to correct for sequencing error and PCR bias. Both TCR alpha and beta chains were sequenced, and tight co-correlation was observed between alpha and beta sequence abundances in each sample. Concerning the study's data processing: Decombinator V4 was used to annotate TCR sequences for V gene, J gene and CDR3. TCRs were defined as expanded if a significant change between any two time points was detected under a Poisson model with p below 0.0001. Abundances of TCRs were expressed as counts per million after normalisation to the total number of TCRs sequenced in each sample. MAIT TCRs were defined by TRAV1-2 paired with TRAJ12, TRAJ20 or TRAJ33, and iNKT TCRs by TRAV10 paired with TRAJ18. VDJdb, accessed on 1 November 2021, was searched for TCRs annotated for CMV, EBV and SARS-CoV-2, and TCRs annotated for more than one antigen were excluded. TCRdb reprocessing: public reads trimmed at Q25 with fastp, clones called with MiXCR, in-frame beta chains kept. Rows matching on CDR3 protein sequence are summarized as one entry with the most common DNA and genes. Here the V and J calls rest on TCRdb's processing, not on the authors' analysis. This sample holds 25,000 or so distinct CDR3 sequences; approximately 2.9% were observed only once. Roughly 0.7% of the sample is taken by the ten largest.

The data are from a study of early T cells in non-severe SARS-CoV-2 infection listed by TCRdb under 2021. About the study as a whole: TCR sequencing used bulk RNA from unsorted whole blood, so alpha and beta chains could not be paired. Results and caveats for the whole study, not just this receptor: VDJdb matching was skewed toward anti-spike CD8 responses and likely underestimated virus-specific expansions, missing private and CD4 specificities.

The chain couples TRBV20-1 to TRBJ1-2, and 10 junction bases match TRBD1. The material sequenced was whole blood. This clonotype was obtained from an adult who was a healthcare worker with PCR-confirmed SARS-CoV-2 infection or an uninfected control (not recorded which). In nucleotide form, the sequence is TGCAGTGCCACCGCCGGGACAGGGGCTGGCTACACCTTC. This yields the protein CSATAGTGAGYTF.